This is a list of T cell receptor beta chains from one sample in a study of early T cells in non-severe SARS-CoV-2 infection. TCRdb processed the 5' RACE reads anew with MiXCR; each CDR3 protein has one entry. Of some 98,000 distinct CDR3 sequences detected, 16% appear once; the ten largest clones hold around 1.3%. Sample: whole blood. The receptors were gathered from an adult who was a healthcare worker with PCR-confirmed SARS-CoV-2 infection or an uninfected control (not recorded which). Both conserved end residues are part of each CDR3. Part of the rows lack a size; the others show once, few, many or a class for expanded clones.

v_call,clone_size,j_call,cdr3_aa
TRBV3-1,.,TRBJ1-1,CASSRQGGNTEAFF
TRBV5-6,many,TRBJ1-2,CASSLPGRTNYGYTF
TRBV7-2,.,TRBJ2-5,CASSLYRSGGPATQYF
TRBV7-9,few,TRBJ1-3,CASSFSDTENTIYF
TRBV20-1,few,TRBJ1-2,CSASGTGGRYGYTF
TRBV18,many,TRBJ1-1,CASSPPGKLNTEAFF
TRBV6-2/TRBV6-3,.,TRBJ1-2,CASSYWKDRGIYGYTF
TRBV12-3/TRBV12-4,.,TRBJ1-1,CASSSVGGLHRNTEAFF
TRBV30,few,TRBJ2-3,CAWSVRDADTQYF
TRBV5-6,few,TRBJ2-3,CASSLEGIDTQYF
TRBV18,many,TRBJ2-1,CASSPTSGSINEQFF
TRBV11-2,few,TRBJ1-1,CASSLDTGGGTEAFF
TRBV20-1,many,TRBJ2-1,CSVSTSGGLSEQFF
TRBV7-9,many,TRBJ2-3,CASSPRIGLAEEAKQYF
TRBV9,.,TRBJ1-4,CASSVHDRGPNEKLFF
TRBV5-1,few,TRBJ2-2,CASSVRDRGAGELFF
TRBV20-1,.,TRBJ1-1,CSAFVGGLTAFF
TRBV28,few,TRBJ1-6,CASRSGDNSPLHF
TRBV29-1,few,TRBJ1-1,CSEEGDSGEAFF
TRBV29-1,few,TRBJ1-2,CSVEGDGYTF
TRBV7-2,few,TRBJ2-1,CASSLPLGTNNNEQFF
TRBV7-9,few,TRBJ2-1,CASSRFRGQGYNEQFF
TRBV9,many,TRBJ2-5,CASSVGYTGETQYF
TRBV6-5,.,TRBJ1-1,CASSYSIFEGQSTEAFF
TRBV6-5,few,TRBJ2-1,CASTGLASYNEQFF
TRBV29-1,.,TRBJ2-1,CSVAGTHNNEQFF
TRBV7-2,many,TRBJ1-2,CASSLRQGIGYGYTF
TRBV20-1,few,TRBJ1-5,CSAGERANSNQPQHF
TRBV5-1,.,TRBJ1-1,CASSTLTGVNTEAFF
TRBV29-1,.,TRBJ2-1,CSAVVGEQFF
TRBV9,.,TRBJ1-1,CASSVTQNTEAFF
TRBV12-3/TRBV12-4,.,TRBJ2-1,CASSFSPRPQFF
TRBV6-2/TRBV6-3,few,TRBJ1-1,CASSYRQSRTEAFF
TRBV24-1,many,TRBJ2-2,CATSDYRDPRSTGELFF
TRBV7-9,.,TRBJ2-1,CASSFAPYRLSSYNEQFF
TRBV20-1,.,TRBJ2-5,CSADTSGGRETQYF
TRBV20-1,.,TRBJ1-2,CSASQTSGSGYTF
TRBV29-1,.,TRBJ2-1,CSVHVGEQFF
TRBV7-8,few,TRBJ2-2,CASSRKTGGNTGELFF
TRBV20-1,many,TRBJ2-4,CSAREGVAKNIQYF
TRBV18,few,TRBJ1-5,CASSPGQGGRSNQPQHF
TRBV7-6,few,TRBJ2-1,CASSLAYGQGANEQFF
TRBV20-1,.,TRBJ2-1,CSARDPSGTSDYNEQFF
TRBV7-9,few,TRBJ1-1,CASSFGTGGNMNTEAFF